This paragraph covers one T cell receptor beta chain sequence. A single count supports this clone. This clone's antigen is unknown. Nothing much larger sits one base from this clone, and base qualities are not available. The sample belongs to a study of T cells in narcolepsy (dated by TCRdb to 2017 to 2018). Study-level background: Patients with narcolepsy type 1 or type 2 (NT1, NT2) and healthy control donors were enrolled in the study. Autoreactive T cells targeting hypocretin neuron self-antigens (hypocretin, TRIB2) were sought in narcolepsy patients, and TCR Vbeta sequencing was used to track clonotypes in blood and CSF. The full study reports these points: No sequences matching autoreactive T cell clones were contained in some blood memory CD4+ repertoires from patients and controls. Patients and controls had similar numbers of sequenced blood memory CD4+ clonotypes, with averages of about 39,494 in patients and roughly 36,000 in controls. Autoreactive clonotypes were reported to be detected serially in the blood of the same patients and of different patients, but not in the blood of healthy controls. Plots comparing CSF and blood CD4+ T cell clonotypes from the same patient highlighted HCRT-specific and TRIB2-specific autoreactive clonotypes.

V lost 7 bases and J lost 2 bases, and the count of bases not matched to a germline gene is 4. From the germline V gene (reference sequence), CDR1 is LNHDA and CDR2 is SQIVND. The CDR3 starts with the cysteine, ends with the phenylalanine, and has 14 residues. Kept here is only the CDR3 DNA, which spans 42 bases and is read in frame from base 1. For TCR Vbeta sequencing, memory CD4+ T cells were sorted ex vivo from the peripheral blood of both healthy controls and narcolepsy patients. Library prep was done by the immunoSEQ multiplex PCR assay. TCRdb took this table from immuneACCESS and kept in-frame rearrangements with V and J called. Such tables lack part of the clones; where checked against another copy, unresolved V genes explain under half of the gap, and the rest is unexplained. The sample has about 27,000 clones on record, around three quarters of them singletons. The ten largest clones take up 3.4% of the sample.

The rearrangement joined TRBV19 to TRBJ1-5, with TRBD1 matching 8 junction bases. The TCR sequence derives from a human donor with narcolepsy. Specimen: CD45RA- memory CD4+ T cells from PBMCs. The cell subset or site label corresponds to: memory T cells sorted ex vivo from peripheral blood. Read as DNA, the sequence is TGTGCCAGTAATGACAGGGGTGGCAATCAGCCCCAGCATTTT. Its amino acids are CASNDRGGNQPQHF.